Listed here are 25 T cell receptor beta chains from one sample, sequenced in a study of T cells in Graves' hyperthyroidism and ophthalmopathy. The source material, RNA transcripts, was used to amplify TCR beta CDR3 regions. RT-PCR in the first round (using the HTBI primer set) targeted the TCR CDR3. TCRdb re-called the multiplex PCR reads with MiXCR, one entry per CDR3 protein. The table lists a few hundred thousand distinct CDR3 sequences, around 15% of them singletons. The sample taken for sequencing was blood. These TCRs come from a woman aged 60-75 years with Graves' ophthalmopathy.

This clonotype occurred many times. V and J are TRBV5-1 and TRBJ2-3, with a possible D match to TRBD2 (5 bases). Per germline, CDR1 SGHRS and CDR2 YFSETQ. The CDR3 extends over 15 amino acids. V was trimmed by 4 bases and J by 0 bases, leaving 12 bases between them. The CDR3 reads CASSEEDSSTDTQYF. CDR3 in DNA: TGCGCCAGCAGCGAGGAGGACTCTAGCACAGATACGCAGTATTTT.

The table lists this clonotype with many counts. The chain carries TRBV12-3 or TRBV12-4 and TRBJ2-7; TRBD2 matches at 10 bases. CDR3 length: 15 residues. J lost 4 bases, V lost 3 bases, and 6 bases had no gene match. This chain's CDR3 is CASSFLAGEGYEQYF. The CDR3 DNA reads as TGTGCCAGCAGTTTCCTAGCGGGAGAGGGTTACGAGCAGTACTTC.

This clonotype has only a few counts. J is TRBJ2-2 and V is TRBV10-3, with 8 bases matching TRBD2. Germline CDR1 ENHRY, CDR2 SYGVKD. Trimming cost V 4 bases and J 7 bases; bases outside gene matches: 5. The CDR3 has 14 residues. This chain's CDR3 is CAISVREGLGELFF. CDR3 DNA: TGTGCCATCAGTGTTCGGGAGGGCCTCGGGGAGCTGTTTTTT.

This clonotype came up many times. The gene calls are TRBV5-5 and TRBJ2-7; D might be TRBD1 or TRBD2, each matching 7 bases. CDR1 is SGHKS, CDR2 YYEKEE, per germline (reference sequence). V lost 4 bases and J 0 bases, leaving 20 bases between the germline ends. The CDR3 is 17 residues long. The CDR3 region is CASSPPGGGPISYEQYF. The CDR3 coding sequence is TGTGCCAGCAGCCCCCCAGGGGGAGGGCCGATCTCCTACGAGCAGTACTTC.

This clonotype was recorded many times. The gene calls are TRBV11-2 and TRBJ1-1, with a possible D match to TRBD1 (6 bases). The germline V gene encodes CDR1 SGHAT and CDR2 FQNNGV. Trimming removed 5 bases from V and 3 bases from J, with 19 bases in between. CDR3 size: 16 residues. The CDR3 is CASSRTGFVLDTEAFF. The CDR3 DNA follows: TGTGCCAGCAGCCGTACAGGGTTTGTTTTGGACACTGAAGCTTTCTTT.

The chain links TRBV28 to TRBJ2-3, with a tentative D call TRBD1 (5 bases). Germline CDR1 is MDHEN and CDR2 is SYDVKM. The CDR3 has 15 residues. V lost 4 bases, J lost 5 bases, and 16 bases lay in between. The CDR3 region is CASSSSRGWEDTQYF. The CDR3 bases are TGTGCCAGCAGTTCGTCAAGGGGCTGGGAAGATACGCAGTATTTT.

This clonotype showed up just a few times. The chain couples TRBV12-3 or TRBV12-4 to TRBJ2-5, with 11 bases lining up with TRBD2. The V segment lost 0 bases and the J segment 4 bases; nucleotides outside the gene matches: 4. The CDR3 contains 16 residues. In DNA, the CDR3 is TGTGCCAGCAGTTTAGCGGTAGCGGGAGGGCTAGAGACCCAGTACTTC. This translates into CASSLAVAGGLETQYF.

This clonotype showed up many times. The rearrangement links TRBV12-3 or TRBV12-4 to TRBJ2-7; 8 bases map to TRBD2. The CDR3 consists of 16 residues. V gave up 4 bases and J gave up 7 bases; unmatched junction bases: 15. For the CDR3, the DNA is TGTGCCAGCAGTTCGCTGGCTAGCGGAGGCGGGGGGGAGCAGTACTTC. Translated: CASSSLASGGGGEQYF.

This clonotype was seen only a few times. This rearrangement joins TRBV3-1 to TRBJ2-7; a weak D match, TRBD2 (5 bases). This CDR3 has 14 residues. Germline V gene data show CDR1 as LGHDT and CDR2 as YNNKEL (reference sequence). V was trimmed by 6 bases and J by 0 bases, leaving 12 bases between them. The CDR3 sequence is CASRRGLTSYEQYF. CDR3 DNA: TGTGCCAGCAGACGAGGACTGACCTCCTACGAGCAGTACTTC.

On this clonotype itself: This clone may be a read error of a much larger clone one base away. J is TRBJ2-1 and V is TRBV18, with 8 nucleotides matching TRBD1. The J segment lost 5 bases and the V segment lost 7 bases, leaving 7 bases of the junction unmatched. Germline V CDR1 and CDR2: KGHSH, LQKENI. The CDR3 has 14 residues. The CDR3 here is CASLPRQGNNEQFF. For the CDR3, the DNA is TGTGCCAGCTTACCCCGACAGGGGAACAATGAGCAGTTCTTC.

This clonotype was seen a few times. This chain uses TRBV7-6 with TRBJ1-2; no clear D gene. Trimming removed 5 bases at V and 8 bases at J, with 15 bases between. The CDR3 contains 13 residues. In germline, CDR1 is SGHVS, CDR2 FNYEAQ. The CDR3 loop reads CASSPNSVMGYTF. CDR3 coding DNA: TGTGCCAGCAGCCCCAATTCTGTAATGGGCTACACCTTC. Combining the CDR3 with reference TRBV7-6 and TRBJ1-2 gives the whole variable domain GAGVSQSPRYKVTKRGQDVALRCDPISGHVSLYWYRQALGQGPEFLTYFNYEAQQDKSGLPNDRFSAERPEGSISTLTIQRTEQRDSAMYRCASSPNSVMGYTFGSGTRLTVV.

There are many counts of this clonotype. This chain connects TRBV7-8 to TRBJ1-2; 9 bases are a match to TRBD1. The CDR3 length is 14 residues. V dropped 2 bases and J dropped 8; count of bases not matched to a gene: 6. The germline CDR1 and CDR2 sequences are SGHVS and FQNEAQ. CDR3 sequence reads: CASSLKQGAGGYTF. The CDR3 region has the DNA TGTGCCAGCAGCTTAAAACAGGGGGCGGGGGGCTACACCTTC.

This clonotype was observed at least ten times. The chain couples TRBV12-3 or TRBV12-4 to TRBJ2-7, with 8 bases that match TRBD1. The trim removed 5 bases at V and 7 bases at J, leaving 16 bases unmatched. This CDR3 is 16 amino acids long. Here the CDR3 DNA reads TGTGCCAGCAGTCGAGAGGTGTCTCAGGGGGCTGGGGAGCAGTACTTC. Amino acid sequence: CASSREVSQGAGEQYF.

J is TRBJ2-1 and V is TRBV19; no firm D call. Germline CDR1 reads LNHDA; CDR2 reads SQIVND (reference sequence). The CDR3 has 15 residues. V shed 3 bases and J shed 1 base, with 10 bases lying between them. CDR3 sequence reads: CASSIGGKSYNEQFF. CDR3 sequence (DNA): TGTGCCAGTAGTATTGGTGGAAAATCCTACAATGAGCAGTTCTTC. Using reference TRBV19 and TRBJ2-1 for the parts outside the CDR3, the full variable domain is DGGITQSPKYLFRKEGQNVTLSCEQNLNHDAMYWYRQDPGQGLRLIYYSQIVNDFQKGDIAEGYSVSREKKESFPLTVTSAQKNPTAFYLCASSIGGKSYNEQFFGPGTRLTVL.

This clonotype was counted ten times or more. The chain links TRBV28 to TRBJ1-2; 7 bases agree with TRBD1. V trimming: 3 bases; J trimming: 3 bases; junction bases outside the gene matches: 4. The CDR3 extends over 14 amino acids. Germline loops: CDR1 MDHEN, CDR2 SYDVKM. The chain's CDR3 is CASSFGGTDYGYTF. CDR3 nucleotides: TGTGCCAGCAGTTTTGGCGGGACAGACTATGGCTACACCTTC.

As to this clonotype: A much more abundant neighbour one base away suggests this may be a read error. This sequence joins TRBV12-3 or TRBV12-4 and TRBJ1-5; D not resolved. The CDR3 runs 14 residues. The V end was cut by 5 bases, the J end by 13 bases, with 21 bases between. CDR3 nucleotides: TGTGCCAGCAGTCAAATGCCCGACATTGAGACACAGCATTTT. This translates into CASSQMPDIETQHF.

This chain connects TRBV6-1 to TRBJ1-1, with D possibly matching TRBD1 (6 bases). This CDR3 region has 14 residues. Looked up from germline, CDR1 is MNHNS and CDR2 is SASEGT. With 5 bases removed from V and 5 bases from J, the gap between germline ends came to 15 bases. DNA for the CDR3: TGTGCCAGCAGTCGTGACGGGGGGCGGACTGAAGCTTTCTTT. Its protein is CASSRDGGRTEAFF.

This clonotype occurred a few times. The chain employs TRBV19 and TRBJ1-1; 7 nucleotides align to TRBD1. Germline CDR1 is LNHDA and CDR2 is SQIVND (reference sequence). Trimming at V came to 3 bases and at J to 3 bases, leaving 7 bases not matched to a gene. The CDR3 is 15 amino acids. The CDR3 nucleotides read TGTGCCAGTAGTATGGTCCCACAGGGGTACACTGAAGCTTTCTTT. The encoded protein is CASSMVPQGYTEAFF.

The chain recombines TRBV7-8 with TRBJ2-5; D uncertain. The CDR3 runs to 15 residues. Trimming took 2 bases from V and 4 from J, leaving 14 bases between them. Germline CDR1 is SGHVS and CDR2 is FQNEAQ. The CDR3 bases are TGTGCCAGCAGCTTATGGCGTATGGAGCGAGAGACCCAGTACTTC. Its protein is CASSLWRMERETQYF.

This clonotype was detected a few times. CDR3 loop: CASSRWTSGRYNEQFF. DNA for the CDR3: TGTGCCAGCAGTCGATGGACTAGCGGGAGATACAATGAGCAGTTCTTC. The chain combines TRBV7-2 with TRBJ2-1, with 13 nucleotides matching TRBD2. Per germline, CDR1 SGHTA and CDR2 FQGNSA. Trimming at V came to 6 bases and at J to 4 bases, leaving 6 bases not matched to a gene. The CDR3 runs to 16 residues.

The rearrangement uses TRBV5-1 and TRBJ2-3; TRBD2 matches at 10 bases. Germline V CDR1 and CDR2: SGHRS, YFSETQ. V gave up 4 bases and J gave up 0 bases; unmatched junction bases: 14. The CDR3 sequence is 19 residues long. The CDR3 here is CASSPGLAVPEGSTDTQYF. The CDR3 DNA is TGCGCCAGCAGCCCCGGACTAGCGGTACCGGAGGGTAGCACAGATACGCAGTATTTT.

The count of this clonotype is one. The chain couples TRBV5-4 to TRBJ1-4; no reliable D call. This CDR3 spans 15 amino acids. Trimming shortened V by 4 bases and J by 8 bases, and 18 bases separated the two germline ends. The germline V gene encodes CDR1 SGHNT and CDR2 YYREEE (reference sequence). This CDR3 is CASSQGPGEGEKLFF. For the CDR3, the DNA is TGTGCCAGCAGCCAAGGGCCCGGGGAGGGAGAAAAACTGTTTTTT.

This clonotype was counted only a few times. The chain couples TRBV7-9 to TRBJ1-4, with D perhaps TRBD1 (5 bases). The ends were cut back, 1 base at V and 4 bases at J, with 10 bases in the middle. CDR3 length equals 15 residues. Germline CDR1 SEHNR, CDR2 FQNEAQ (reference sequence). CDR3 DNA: TGTGCCAGCAGCTTAGGGACAATCATTAATGAAAAACTGTTTTTT. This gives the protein CASSLGTIINEKLFF.

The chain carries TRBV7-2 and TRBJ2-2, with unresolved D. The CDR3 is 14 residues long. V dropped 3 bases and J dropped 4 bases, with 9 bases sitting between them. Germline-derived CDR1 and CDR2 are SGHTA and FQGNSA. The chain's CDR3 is CASSFFSSTGELFF. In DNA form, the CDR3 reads TGTGCCAGCAGCTTTTTCTCGAGCACCGGGGAGCTGTTTTTT.

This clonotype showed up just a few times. CDR3: CASSLKDLVGYEQYF. CDR3 DNA sequence: TGTGCCAGCAGTTTGAAGGACCTCGTGGGCTACGAGCAGTACTTC. The chain uses TRBV6-1 and TRBJ2-7, with D unclear. CDR1 is MNHNS, CDR2 SASEGT, per germline. V gave up 5 bases and J gave up 3 bases, with 17 bases separating them. This CDR3 region has 15 residues.